A single sample is the source of the 29 T cell receptor beta chains below, sequenced in a study of blood T cell repertoires in COVID-19. Sequenced by immunoSEQ multiplex PCR; TCRdb stores in-frame clones only, minus some. The table has almost 200,000 clones, about 89% seen once. The sequenced material came from PBMCs or T cells enriched from blood (not recorded which). These receptors came from a woman aged 18-29 years who had recovered from COVID-19.

V usage is TRBV10-1 and J usage is TRBJ1-3; 7 bases are a match to TRBD1. V lost 6 bases, J lost 0 bases, and 5 bases stayed unmatched. Germline V lookup: CDR1 WNHNN, CDR2 SYGVQD (reference sequence). CDR3 length equals 15 residues. The CDR3 bases are TGCGCCAGCAGAATGACAGGGCGCTCTGGAAACACCATATATTTT. It encodes CASRMTGRSGNTIYF.

V usage is TRBV30 and J usage is TRBJ1-3; D possibly corresponds to TRBD1 (5 bases). Trimming took off 7 bases at V and 0 bases at J, with 25 bases between the two ends. Per the germline V gene, CDR1 is GTSNPN and CDR2 is SVGIG (reference sequence). The CDR3 spans 18 residues. CDR3 protein: CAFYMSVPGSISGNTIYF. CDR3 nucleotides: TGTGCCTTTTATATGTCTGTCCCAGGGTCGATCTCTGGAAACACCATATATTTT.

The CDR3 sequence: CASSTTGAGNNQPQHF. CDR3 DNA: TGTGCCAGCAGCACTACGGGCGCGGGAAACAATCAGCCCCAGCATTTT. The rearrangement joins TRBV7-9 to TRBJ1-5, with D hard to call. Germline V gene data show CDR1 as SEHNR and CDR2 as FQNEAQ (reference sequence). Trimming shortened V by 5 bases and J by 3 bases, and 17 bases separated the two germline ends. This CDR3 is built from 16 residues.

This clone showed up just once. The CDR3 nucleotides are TGCGCCAGCAGCTTGGAACAGGGGGCTATGTCACCCCTCCACTTT. Encoded protein: CASSLEQGAMSPLHF. The V and J genes are TRBV5-1 and TRBJ1-6; 9 bases are a match to TRBD1. Germline assignment: CDR1 SGHRS and CDR2 YFSETQ. The CDR3 is 15 residues long. J lost 10 bases, V lost 0 bases, and 5 bases had no gene match.

The chain couples TRBV7-9 to TRBJ2-1, with 7 bases aligning to TRBD2. The junction had 6 bases not matched to a gene; V was cut back by 1 base and J by 6 bases. This CDR3 has 15 amino acids. In germline, CDR1 is SEHNR, CDR2 FQNEAQ (reference sequence). The CDR3 region has the DNA TGTGCCAGCAGCTTAGGAGGGCGGGAGACCAATGAGCAGTTCTTC. Amino acid sequence: CASSLGGRETNEQFF.

The CDR3 protein is CASSQRDRNYRRLQVPEAFF. The CDR3 region has the DNA TGCGCCAGCAGCCAACGAGACAGGAATTATAGGAGGCTGCAAGTTCCGGAAGCTTTCTTT. The chain couples TRBV5-1 to TRBJ1-1; weak D call: TRBD1 (6 bases). Germline values: CDR1 SGHRS, CDR2 YFSETQ. V lost 4 bases and J lost 8, with 36 bases in between. CDR3 size: 20 residues.

The V and J genes are TRBV12-3 or TRBV12-4 and TRBJ2-7, with a tentative D call TRBD1 (6 bases). The CDR3 is 13 residues long. V lost 6 bases and J lost 7, with 16 bases in between. CDR3 loop: CASSPPQGSEQYF. In nucleotides, the CDR3 is TGTGCCAGCAGCCCCCCCCAGGGGTCGGAGCAGTACTTC.

In this sample, this clone turned up a few times. The chain combines TRBV7-2 with TRBJ1-1, with TRBD1 matching 7 bases. V was pared by 5 bases and J by 1 base, with 4 bases of the junction left unmatched. Germline V CDR1 and CDR2: SGHTA, FQGNSA. This CDR3 is built from 14 residues. CDR3 amino acids: CASSAWTGNTEAFF. The CDR3 DNA reads TGTGCCAGCAGCGCCTGGACAGGGAACACTGAAGCTTTCTTT. The full variable domain, completed using reference TRBV7-2 and TRBJ1-1, is GAGVSQSPSNKVTEKGKDVELRCDPISGHTALYWYRQSLGQGLEFLIYFQGNSAPDKSGLPSDRFSAERTGGSVSTLTIQRTQQEDSAVYLCASSAWTGNTEAFFGQGTRLTVV.

The rearrangement uses TRBV3-1 (or the pseudogene TRBV3-2) and TRBJ2-4; TRBD1 matches 9 bases. Trimming removed 3 bases from V and 2 bases from J; junction bases left unmatched: 5. In germline, CDR1 is LGHDT, CDR2 YNNKEL (reference sequence). The CDR3 loop spans 16 amino acids. Here the CDR3 reads CASSHGQGSTKNIQYF. Written as DNA, the CDR3 is TGTGCCAGCAGCCATGGACAGGGGAGTACCAAAAACATTCAGTACTTC.

V usage is TRBV11-1 and J usage is TRBJ1-2, with a possible D match to TRBD1 (6 bases). In germline, CDR1 is SGHAT, CDR2 FQDESV (reference sequence). V gave up 5 bases and J gave up 13 bases, with 23 bases separating them. This CDR3 has 14 residues. The CDR3 loop is CASSPTTGSKYGTF. CDR3 nucleotides: TGTGCCAGCAGCCCAACTACAGGGTCGAAGTACGGCACCTTC.

This chain uses TRBV12-3 or TRBV12-4 with TRBJ1-2, with a weak D call TRBD1 (5 bases). The V end was cut by 3 bases, the J end by 8 bases, with 10 bases between. The CDR3 is 12 residues long. For the CDR3, the DNA is TGTGCCAGCAGTTTGTTAGGGGAAGGCTACACCTTC. Protein product: CASSLLGEGYTF.

About this clone: This CDR3 is also generated by other DNA sequences in the sample. The V call is TRBV9, the J call TRBJ2-5, with 7 bases that match TRBD2. With V trimmed by 0 bases and J by 2 bases, 1 base remained unmatched. CDR1 is SGDLS, CDR2 YYNGEE, per germline. The CDR3 runs 14 residues. CDR3 sequence (DNA): TGTGCCAGCAGCGTAGCGGGGGGACAAGAGACCCAGTACTTC. The encoded protein is CASSVAGGQETQYF. The full variable domain, in which reference TRBV9 and TRBJ2-5 provide the parts outside the CDR3, is DSGVTQTPKHLITATGQRVTLRCSPRSGDLSVYWYQQSLDQGLQFLIQYYNGEERAKGNILERFSAQQFPDLHSELNLSSLELGDSALYFCASSVAGGQETQYFGPGTRLLVL.

This rearrangement joins TRBV10-3 to TRBJ2-3; no clear D gene. Germline loops: CDR1 ENHRY, CDR2 SYGVKD. V was clipped by 9 bases and J by 7 bases, with 5 bases between them. The length of the CDR3 is 9 residues. The CDR3 here is CAIPNTQYF. Here the CDR3 DNA reads TGTGCCATACCTAATACGCAGTATTTT.

The chain is built from TRBV30 and TRBJ1-2; 10 nucleotides align to TRBD1. Per the germline V gene, CDR1 is GTSNPN and CDR2 is SVGIG (reference sequence). This CDR3 is built from 13 residues. With 4 bases clipped from V and 6 bases from J, the junction kept 5 bases outside the gene matches. This chain's CDR3 is CAWTRGTGDGYTF. The DNA for the CDR3 is TGTGCCTGGACACGAGGGACAGGGGATGGCTACACCTTC.

This clone was counted many times. The V gene is TRBV9, the J gene TRBJ1-1; 7 positions match TRBD1. This CDR3 has 13 residues. V lost 0 bases to trimming and J lost 5 bases; unmatched junction nucleotides: 1. The germline V gene encodes CDR1 SGDLS and CDR2 YYNGEE. This CDR3 reads CASSVGRGTEAFF. For the CDR3, the DNA is TGTGCCAGCAGCGTAGGCAGGGGGACTGAAGCTTTCTTT.

V usage is TRBV15 and J usage is TRBJ1-2, with a possible D match to TRBD1 (5 bases). The CDR3 is 12 amino acids. Trimming pared 0 bases from V and 13 bases from J, leaving 12 bases between. Germline CDR1 and CDR2: LNHNV and YYDKDF (reference sequence). The CDR3 protein is CATSREEGSATF. CDR3 DNA: TGTGCCACCAGCAGAGAGGAGGGGTCCGCCACCTTC.

This clone has only one observation. CDR3 sequence: CASSWVDREAFF. CDR3 coding DNA: TGTGCCAGCAGCTGGGTTGACAGGGAAGCTTTCTTT. The chain has TRBV5-8 and TRBJ1-1; tentative D call: TRBD1 (6 bases). The V gene's germline CDR1 is SGHTS and CDR2 YDEGEE. Trimming removed 3 bases at V and 8 bases at J, with 11 bases between. The CDR3 contains 12 residues.

This chain connects TRBV5-1 to TRBJ2-3; 7 positions agree with TRBD2. There are 15 residues in the CDR3. Germline lookup yields CDR1 SGHRS and CDR2 YFSETQ. Trimming took 0 bases from V and 1 from J; bases not matched to a gene: 2. In DNA, the CDR3 is TGCGCCAGCAGCTTGGGACTAGCTGGCACAGATACGCAGTATTTT. Amino acid sequence: CASSLGLAGTDTQYF.

The count of this clone is one. The gene calls are TRBV28 and TRBJ2-1, with 10 bases aligning to TRBD2. Germline loops: CDR1 MDHEN, CDR2 SYDVKM. The CDR3 sequence is 18 residues long. Losses at the gene ends were 5 bases for V and 6 bases for J; bases not matched to a gene: 16. The CDR3 region has the DNA TGTGCCAGCAGTCTCCTCTCCTTTACTAGCGGGGAAGGCAATGAGCAGTTCTTC. The encoded protein is CASSLLSFTSGEGNEQFF.

V and J are TRBV7-9 and TRBJ2-3; TRBD2 matches 11 bases. The CDR3 totals 18 residues. Germline assignment: CDR1 SEHNR and CDR2 FQNEAQ (reference sequence). The V gene end was trimmed by 1 base and the J gene end by 2 bases; junction bases not matched to a gene: 8. CDR3 coding DNA: TGTGCCAGCAGCTTAGTACTGCGACTAGCGGGGAACACAGATACGCAGTATTTT. This gives the protein CASSLVLRLAGNTDTQYF.

The chain couples TRBV21-1 to TRBJ2-7; TRBD2 reflects the table's D call only, with no check against the DNA. TRBV21-1 is recorded as a pseudogene. The CDR3 contains 14 residues. The CDR3 spells CASGEVQGPYEQYF. CDR3 DNA: TGTGCCAGCGGGGAGGTGCAGGGACCCTACGAGCAGTACTTC.

V usage is TRBV6-5 and J usage is TRBJ2-1, with TRBD2 as a possible D gene (6 bases). Germline V gene data show CDR1 as MNHEY and CDR2 as SVGAGI. The CDR3 loop spans 15 amino acids. V was cut by 6 bases and J by 0 bases, with 12 bases left in between. CDR3 DNA sequence: TGTGCCAGCAGGGGAGGACTGGTCTCCTACAATGAGCAGTTCTTC. Its translation: CASRGGLVSYNEQFF.

In its sample, this clone was seen a few times. V and J are TRBV10-3 and TRBJ2-1, with 8 bases fitting TRBD2. Per the germline V gene, CDR1 is ENHRY and CDR2 is SYGVKD. V lost 2 bases to trimming and J lost 2 bases; unmatched junction nucleotides: 5. The length of the CDR3 is 16 residues. CDR3 sequence reads: CAISEPSGLTYNEQFF. DNA of the CDR3: TGTGCCATCAGTGAGCCTAGCGGGCTGACCTACAATGAGCAGTTCTTC.

This clone was observed a single time. V usage is TRBV6-5 and J usage is TRBJ1-6, with D possibly TRBD1 on 5 matching bases. Deletions cut 5 bases from V and 7 bases from J, with 12 bases between. CDR1 and CDR2 (germline): MNHEY, SVGAGI. This CDR3 is 14 amino acids long. DNA of the CDR3: TGTGCCAGCAGTCAACAAGGGGCCAATTCACCCCTCCACTTT. It encodes CASSQQGANSPLHF.

The chain uses TRBV7-3 and TRBJ2-1, with TRBD2 matching 11 bases. With V trimmed by 5 bases and J by 9 bases, 3 bases remained unmatched. The CDR3 covers 13 residues. Germline V gene data show CDR1 as SGHTA and CDR2 as FQGTGA. CDR3 DNA: TGTGCCAGCAGCCCTGGGACTAGCGGTGAGCAGTTCTTC. As protein: CASSPGTSGEQFF.

The chain uses TRBV3-1 (or the pseudogene TRBV3-2) and TRBJ2-1; TRBD2 aligns across 9 bases. J was trimmed by 5 bases and V by 2 bases; bases with no gene match: 7. In germline, CDR1 is LGHDT, CDR2 YNNKEL (reference sequence). The CDR3 runs 16 residues. The CDR3 nucleotides are TGTGCCAGCAGCCAATTGAGCGGGGGGCTAAACAATGAGCAGTTCTTC. This translates into CASSQLSGGLNNEQFF.

This sequence joins TRBV2 and TRBJ1-2; 8 nucleotides match TRBD1. Germline CDR1 SNHLY, CDR2 FYNNEI. The V gene end was trimmed by 1 base and the J gene end by 3 bases; junction bases not matched to a gene: 4. The CDR3 totals 15 residues. The chain's CDR3 is CASSEGQGAYYGYTF. DNA for the CDR3: TGTGCCAGCAGTGAAGGGCAGGGGGCATACTATGGCTACACCTTC. The variable domain in full, completed from reference TRBV2 and TRBJ1-2, reads EPEVTQTPSHQVTQMGQEVILRCVPISNHLYFYWYRQILGQKVEFLVSFYNNEISEKSEIFDDQFSVERPDGSNFTLKIRSTKLEDSAMYFCASSEGQGAYYGYTFGSGTRLTVV.

Of note for this clone: The sample contains more than one DNA sequence encoding this CDR3. This chain uses TRBV27 with TRBJ2-1; D call uncertain. Per germline, CDR1 MNHEY and CDR2 SMNVEV (reference sequence). V shed 5 bases and J shed 4 bases, with 6 bases lying between them. The CDR3 covers 12 residues. The CDR3 nucleotides read TGTGCCAGCAGTCTTAATTACAATGAGCAGTTCTTC. Amino acids: CASSLNYNEQFF.

V usage is TRBV19 and J usage is TRBJ1-1, with D possibly being TRBD1 (6 bases). Trimming removed 5 bases at V and 5 bases at J, with 12 bases between. CDR1 and CDR2 from the germline V gene are LNHDA and SQIVND (reference sequence). The CDR3 extends over 13 amino acids. CDR3 in DNA: TGTGCCAGTAGTGAGCAGGGGCGGACTGAAGCTTTCTTT. Translated, it gives CASSEQGRTEAFF.